This T cell receptor beta chain was recorded in a study of blood T cell repertoires in COVID-19. V shed 6 bases and J shed 4 bases, with 21 bases lying between them. The CDR3 runs 15 residues. The germline V gene encodes CDR1 SQVTM and CDR2 ANQGSEA. How the authors handled the data: It was from reference gene primer amplification that nucleated cell counts were estimated. Measured with immunoSEQ multiplex PCR; TCRdb has only the in-frame clones, and not every one. That table furnishes V, J and clone size, whereas the DNA furnished D and trimming. The sample lists around 200,000 clones, approximately 81% seen once, with approximately 18% in the top ten.

The chain has TRBV29-1 and TRBJ1-1; a possible D gene is TRBD1 (5 bases). This TCR was recovered from an older person with COVID-19, enrolled during active disease. Sequencing used peripheral blood. The CDR3 sequence is CSVGWGDGAATEAFF. DNA for the CDR3: TGCAGCGTCGGATGGGGTGATGGGGCGGCCACTGAAGCTTTCTTT.